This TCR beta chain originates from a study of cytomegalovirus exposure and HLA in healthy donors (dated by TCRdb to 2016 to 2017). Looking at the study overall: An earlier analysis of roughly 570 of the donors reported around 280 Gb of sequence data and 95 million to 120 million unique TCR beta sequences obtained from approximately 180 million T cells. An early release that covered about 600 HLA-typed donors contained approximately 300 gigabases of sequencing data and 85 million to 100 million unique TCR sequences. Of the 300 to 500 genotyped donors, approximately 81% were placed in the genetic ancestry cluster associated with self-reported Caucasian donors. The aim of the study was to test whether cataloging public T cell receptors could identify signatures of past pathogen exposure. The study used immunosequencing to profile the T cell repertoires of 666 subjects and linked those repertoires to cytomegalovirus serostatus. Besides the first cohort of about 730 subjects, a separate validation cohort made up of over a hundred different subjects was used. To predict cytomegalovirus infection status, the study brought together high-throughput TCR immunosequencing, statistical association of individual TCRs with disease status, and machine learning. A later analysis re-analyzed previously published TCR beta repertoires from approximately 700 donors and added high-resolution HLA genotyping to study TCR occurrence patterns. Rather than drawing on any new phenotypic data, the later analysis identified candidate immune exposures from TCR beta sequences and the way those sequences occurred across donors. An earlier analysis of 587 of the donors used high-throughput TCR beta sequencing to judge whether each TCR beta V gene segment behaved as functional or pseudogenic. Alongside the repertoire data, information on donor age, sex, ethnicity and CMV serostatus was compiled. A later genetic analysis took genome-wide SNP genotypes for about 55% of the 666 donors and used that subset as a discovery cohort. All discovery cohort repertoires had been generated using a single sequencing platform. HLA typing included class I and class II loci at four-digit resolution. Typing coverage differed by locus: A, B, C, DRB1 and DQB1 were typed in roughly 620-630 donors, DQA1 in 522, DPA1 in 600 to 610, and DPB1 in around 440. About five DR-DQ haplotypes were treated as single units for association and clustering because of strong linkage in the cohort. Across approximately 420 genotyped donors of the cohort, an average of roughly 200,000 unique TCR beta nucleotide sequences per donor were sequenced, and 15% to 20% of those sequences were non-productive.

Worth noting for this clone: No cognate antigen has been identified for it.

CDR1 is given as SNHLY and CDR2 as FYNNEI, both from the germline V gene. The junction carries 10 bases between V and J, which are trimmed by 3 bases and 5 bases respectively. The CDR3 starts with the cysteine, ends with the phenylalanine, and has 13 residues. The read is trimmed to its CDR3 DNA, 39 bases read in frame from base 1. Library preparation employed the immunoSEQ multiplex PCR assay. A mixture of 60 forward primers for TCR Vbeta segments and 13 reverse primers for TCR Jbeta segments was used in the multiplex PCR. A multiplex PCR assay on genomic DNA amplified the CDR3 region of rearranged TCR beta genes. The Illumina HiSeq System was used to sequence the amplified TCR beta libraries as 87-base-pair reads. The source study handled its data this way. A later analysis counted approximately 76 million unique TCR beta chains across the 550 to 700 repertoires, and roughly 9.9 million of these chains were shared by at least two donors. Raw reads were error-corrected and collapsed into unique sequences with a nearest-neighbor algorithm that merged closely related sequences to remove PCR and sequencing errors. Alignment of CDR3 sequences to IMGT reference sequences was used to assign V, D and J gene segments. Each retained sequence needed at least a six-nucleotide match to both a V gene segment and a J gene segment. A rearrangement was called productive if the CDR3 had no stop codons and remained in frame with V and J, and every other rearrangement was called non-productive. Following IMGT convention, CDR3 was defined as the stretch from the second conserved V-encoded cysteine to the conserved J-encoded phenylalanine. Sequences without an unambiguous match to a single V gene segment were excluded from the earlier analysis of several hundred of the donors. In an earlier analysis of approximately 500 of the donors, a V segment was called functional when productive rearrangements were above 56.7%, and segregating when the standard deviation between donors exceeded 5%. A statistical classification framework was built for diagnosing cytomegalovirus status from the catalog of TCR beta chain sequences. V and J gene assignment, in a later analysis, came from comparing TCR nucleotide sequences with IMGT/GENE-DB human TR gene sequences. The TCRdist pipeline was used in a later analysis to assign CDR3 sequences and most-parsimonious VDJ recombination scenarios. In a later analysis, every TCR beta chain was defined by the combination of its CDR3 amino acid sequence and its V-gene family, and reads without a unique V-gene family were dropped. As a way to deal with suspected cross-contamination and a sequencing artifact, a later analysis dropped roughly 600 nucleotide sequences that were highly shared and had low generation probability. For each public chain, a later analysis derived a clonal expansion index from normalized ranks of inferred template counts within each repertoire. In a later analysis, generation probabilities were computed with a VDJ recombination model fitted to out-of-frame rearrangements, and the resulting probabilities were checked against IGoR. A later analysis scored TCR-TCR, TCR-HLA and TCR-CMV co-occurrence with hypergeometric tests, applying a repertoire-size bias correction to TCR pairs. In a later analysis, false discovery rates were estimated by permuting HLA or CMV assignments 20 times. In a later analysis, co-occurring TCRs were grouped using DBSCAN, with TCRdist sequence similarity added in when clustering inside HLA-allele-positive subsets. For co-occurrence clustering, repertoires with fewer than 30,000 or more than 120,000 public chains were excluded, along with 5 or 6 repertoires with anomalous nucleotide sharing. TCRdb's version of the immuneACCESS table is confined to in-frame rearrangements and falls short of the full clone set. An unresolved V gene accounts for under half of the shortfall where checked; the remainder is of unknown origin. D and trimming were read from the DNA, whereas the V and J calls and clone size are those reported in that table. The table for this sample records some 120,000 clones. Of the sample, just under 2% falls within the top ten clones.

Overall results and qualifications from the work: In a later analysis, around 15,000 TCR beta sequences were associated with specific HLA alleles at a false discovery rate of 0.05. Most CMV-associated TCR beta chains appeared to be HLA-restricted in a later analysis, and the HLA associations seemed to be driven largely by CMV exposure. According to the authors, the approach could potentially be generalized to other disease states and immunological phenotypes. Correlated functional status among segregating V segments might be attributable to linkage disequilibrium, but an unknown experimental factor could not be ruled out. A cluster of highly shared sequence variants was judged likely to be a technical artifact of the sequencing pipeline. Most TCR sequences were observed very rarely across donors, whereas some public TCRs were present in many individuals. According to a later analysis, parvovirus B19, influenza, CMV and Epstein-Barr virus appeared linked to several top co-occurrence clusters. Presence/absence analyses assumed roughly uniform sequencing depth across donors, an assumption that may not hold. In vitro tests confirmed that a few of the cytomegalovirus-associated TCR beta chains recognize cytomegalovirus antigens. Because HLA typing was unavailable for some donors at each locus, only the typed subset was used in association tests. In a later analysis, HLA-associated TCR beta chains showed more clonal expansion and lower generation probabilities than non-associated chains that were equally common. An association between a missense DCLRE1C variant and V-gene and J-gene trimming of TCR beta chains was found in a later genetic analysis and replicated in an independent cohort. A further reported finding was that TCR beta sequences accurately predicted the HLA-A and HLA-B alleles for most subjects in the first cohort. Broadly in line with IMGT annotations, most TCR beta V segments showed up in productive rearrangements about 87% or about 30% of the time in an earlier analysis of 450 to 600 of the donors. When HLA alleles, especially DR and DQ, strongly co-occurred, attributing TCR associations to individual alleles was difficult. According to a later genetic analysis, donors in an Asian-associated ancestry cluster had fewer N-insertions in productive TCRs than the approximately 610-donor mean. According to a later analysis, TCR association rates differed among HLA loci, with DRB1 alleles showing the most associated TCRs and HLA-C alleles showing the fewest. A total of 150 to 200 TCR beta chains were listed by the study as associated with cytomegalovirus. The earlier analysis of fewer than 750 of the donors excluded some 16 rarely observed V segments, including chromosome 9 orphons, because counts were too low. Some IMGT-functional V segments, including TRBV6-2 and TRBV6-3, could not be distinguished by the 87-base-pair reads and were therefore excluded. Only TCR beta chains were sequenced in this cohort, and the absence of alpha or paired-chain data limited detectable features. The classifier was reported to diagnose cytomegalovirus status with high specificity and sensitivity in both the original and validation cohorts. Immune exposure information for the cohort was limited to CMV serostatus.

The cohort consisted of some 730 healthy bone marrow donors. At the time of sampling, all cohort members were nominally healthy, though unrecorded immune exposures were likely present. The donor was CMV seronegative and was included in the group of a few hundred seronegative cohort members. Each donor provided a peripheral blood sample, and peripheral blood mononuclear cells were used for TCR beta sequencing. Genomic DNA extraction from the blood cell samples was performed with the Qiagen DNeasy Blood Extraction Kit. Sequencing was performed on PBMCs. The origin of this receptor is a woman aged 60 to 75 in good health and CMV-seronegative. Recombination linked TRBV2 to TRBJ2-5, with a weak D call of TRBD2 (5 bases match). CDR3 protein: CASSDGESETQYF. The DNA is TGTGCCAGCAGTGACGGGGAATCGGAGACCCAGTACTTC.